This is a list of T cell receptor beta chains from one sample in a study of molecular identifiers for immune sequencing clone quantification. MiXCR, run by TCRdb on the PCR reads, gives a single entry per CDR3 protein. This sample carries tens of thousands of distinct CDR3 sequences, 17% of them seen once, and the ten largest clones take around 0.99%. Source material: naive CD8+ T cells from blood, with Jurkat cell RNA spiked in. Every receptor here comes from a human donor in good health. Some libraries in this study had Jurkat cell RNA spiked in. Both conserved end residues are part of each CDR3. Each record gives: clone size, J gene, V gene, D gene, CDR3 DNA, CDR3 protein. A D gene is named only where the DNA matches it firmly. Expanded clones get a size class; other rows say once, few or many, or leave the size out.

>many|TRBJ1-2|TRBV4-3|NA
TGCGCCAGCAGCCAAGATTGGGGGGCCAACTATGGCTACACCTTC
CASSQDWGANYGYTF
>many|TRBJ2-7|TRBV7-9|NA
TGTGCCAGCAGCTTAGTTATCCCAGGCAACTACGAGCAGTACTTC
CASSLVIPGNYEQYF
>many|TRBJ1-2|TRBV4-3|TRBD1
TGCGCCAGCAGCCAAAACACACAGGGGGCAGATGGCTACACCTTC
CASSQNTQGADGYTF
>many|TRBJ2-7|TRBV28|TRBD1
TGTGCCAGCAGCGGACAGGGGGCTTACGAGCAGTACTTC
CASSGQGAYEQYF
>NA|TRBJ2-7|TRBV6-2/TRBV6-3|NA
TGTGCCAGCATGGACGGTGGCGTGCAGTACTTC
CASMDGGVQYF
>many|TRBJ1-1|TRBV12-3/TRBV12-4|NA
TGTGCCAGCAGTAGTAGCACTGAAGCTTTCTTT
CASSSSTEAFF
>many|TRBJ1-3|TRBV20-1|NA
TGCAGTGCACCCAGAGGAAACACCATATATTTT
CSAPRGNTIYF
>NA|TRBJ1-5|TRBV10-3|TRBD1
TGTGCCATCAGTAATGGACAGGGGGCATATAGCAATCAGCCCCAGCATTTT
CAISNGQGAYSNQPQHF
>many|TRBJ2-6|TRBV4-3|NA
TGCGCCAGCAGCCAAGATAGGGCCATGGGGGCCAACGTCCTGACTTTC
CASSQDRAMGANVLTF
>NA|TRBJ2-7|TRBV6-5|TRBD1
TGTGCCAGCAGCGCGACAGGGGACAACGAACAGTACTTC
CASSATGDNEQYF
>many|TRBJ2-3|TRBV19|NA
TGTGCCAGTAGTAACTCAGCGAGCGGGCCCCGGGGAGATACGCAGTATTTT
CASSNSASGPRGDTQYF
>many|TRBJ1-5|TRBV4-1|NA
TGCGCCAGCAGCCCCGGAGGCAATCAGCCCCAGCATTTT
CASSPGGNQPQHF
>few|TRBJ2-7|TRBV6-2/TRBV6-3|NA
TGTGCCAGCCAGAGTGAGGGCTACGAGCAGTACTTC
CASQSEGYEQYF
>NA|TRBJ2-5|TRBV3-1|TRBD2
TGTGCCAGCAGCCGCGTCGGGGGGGGCCAAGAGACCCAGTACTTC
CASSRVGGGQETQYF
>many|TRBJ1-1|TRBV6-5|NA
TGTGCCAGCAGTTACGGGACTATGAACACTGAAGCTTTCTTT
CASSYGTMNTEAFF
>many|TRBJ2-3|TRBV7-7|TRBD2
TGTGCTAGCAGTCCGAGGCTAGCGGGAGGACCAGATACGCAGTATTTT
CASSPRLAGGPDTQYF
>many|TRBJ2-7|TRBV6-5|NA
TGTGCCAGCAGTGCCACGACAGGTCGAGGGGAGCAGTACTTC
CASSATTGRGEQYF
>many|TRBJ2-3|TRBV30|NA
TGTGCCTGGAGTGTACCTTACGGATTATACACAGATACGCAGTATTTT
CAWSVPYGLYTDTQYF
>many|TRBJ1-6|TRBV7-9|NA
TGTGCCAGCAGCTTAGATATTTCACCCCTCCACTTT
CASSLDISPLHF
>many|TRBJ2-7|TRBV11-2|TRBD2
TGTGCCAGCAGCTCCTCCCTCACGGGACTAGCGGGGGTGACGCCCTACGAGCAGTACTTC
CASSSSLTGLAGVTPYEQYF
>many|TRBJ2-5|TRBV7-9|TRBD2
TGTGCCAGCAGAAACAAGCGGGAGGGCCGGTTAGAGACCCAGTACTTC
CASRNKREGRLETQYF
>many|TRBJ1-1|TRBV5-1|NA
TGCGCCAGCAGCTTGAGGGGGGTTGAGGGCACTGAAGCTTTCTTT
CASSLRGVEGTEAFF
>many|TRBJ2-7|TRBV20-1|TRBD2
TGCAGTGCTAGGACTAGCGGGGTGCTCGAGCAGTACTTC
CSARTSGVLEQYF
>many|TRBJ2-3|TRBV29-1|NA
TGCAGCGTTGAAGATCTACTAACCAGCACAGATACGCAGTATTTT
CSVEDLLTSTDTQYF
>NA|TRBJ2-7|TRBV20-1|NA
TGCAGTGCTAGAGATCGGTCCTACCCTCCTACCTACGAGCAGTACTTC
CSARDRSYPPTYEQYF
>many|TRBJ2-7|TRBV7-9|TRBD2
TGTGCCAGCAGTCCTAGCGGGGGATCCTACGAGCAGTACTTC
CASSPSGGSYEQYF
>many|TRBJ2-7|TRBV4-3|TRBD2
TGCGCCAGCAGCCAAGCTAGCGGGAGGGCCTACGAGCAGTACTTC
CASSQASGRAYEQYF
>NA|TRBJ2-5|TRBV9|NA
TGTGCCAGCAGCGCCGAGGGACCCCACGGGGAGACCCAGTACTTC
CASSAEGPHGETQYF
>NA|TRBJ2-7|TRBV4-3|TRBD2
TGCGCCAGCAGCCAAGACCTAGCGGGAGCGGCGGGGGAGCAGTACTTC
CASSQDLAGAAGEQYF
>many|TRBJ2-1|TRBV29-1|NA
TGCAGCGGAGGTAGAAATGAGCAGTTCTTC
CSGGRNEQFF
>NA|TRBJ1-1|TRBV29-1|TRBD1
TGCAGCGCTGACAGGGGGCGAACGAACACTGAAGCTTTCTTT
CSADRGRTNTEAFF
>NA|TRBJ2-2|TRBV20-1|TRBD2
TGCAGTGCTAGAGATCTGGCTAGCGGACCGAGCACCGGGGAGCTGTTTTTT
CSARDLASGPSTGELFF
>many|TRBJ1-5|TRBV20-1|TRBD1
TGCAGTGCTAGAGATGCGACAGGGGGAATCAATCAGCCCCAGCATTTT
CSARDATGGINQPQHF
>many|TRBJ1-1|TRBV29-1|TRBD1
TGCAGCGTGGCCGGGACAGTCAAGCACATGAACACTGAAGCTTTCTTT
CSVAGTVKHMNTEAFF
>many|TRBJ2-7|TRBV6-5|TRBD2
TGTGCCAGCAGCCCCGGGACTAGCGGGCCCTACGAGCAGTACTTC
CASSPGTSGPYEQYF
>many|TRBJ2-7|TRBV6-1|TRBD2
TGTGCCAGCAGTGAAGACGAAGCGGGGGGGTCAACCTACGAGCAGTACTTC
CASSEDEAGGSTYEQYF
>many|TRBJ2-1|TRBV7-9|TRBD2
TGTGCCAGCAGCTTAGTGATGAGCGGGAGCTCCTACAATGAGCAGTTCTTC
CASSLVMSGSSYNEQFF
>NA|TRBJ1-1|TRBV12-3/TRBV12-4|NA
TGTGCCACAACCGGCGGGGGCCCTGCTGAAGCTTTCTTT
CATTGGGPAEAFF
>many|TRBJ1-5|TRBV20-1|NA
TGCAGTGCTAGAGATAGCAATCAGCCCCAGCATTTT
CSARDSNQPQHF
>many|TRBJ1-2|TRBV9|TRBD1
TGTGCCAGCAGCGTCAGTCCCGGGACAGGGTTTGGGGGCTACACCTTC
CASSVSPGTGFGGYTF
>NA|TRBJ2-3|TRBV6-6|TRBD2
TGTGCCAGCAGTACGCGGACTAGCGGGAAGTACGCCGGTAGCACAGACACGCAGTATTTT
CASSTRTSGKYAGSTDTQYF
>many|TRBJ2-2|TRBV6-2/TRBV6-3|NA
TGTGCCAGCAGTTACTCTGCCGGGGAGCTGTTTTTT
CASSYSAGELFF